Sequencing of this T cell receptor beta chain was carried out in a study of neurological immune-mediated disorders. Overall study results and limits: HTLV-1-associated myelopathy had the most TCR clonal expansion, while multiple sclerosis had the least, a level that fell below healthy controls.

Time point defined: longitudinal time-point 1 (baseline). 2 million unsorted PBMCs were stored in RNAlater at -80 °C before RNA extraction. This clonotype was seen at least ten times. The antigen remains unidentified. One entry per CDR3 protein results from TCRdb running MiXCR on the 5' RACE reads. This table holds some 49,000 distinct CDR3 sequences, approximately 11% found once. Germline V CDR1 and CDR2: MNHEY, SVGAGI. Trimming removed 6 bases at V and 4 bases at J, with 10 bases between. The CDR3 loop spans 13 amino acids. This receptor was identified in a woman between 40 and 50 years old in good health. Sequencing was done on a sample of PBMCs. The rearrangement uses TRBV6-5 and TRBJ2-1; D is undetermined. The CDR3 coding sequence is TGTGCCAGCAGAAACAACCGGTACAATGAGCAGTTCTTC. Its protein product is CASRNNRYNEQFF.